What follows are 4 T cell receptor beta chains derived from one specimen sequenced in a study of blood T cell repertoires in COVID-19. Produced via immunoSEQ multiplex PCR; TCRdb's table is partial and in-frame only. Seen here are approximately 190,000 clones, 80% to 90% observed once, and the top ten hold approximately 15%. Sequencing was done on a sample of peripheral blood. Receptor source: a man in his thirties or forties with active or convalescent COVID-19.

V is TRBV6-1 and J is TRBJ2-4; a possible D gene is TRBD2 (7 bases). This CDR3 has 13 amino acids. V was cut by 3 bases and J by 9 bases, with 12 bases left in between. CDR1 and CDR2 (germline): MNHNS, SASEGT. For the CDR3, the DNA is TGTGCCAGCAGTGAGGGGGGGCTTTTCATTCAGTACTTC. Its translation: CASSEGGLFIQYF.

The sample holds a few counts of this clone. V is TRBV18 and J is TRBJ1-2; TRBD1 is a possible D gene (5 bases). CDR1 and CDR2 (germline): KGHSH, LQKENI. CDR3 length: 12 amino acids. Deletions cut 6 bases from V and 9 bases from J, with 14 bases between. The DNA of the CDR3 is TGTGCCAGCTCCTCGATGGGGGGAAGCTACACCTTC. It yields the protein CASSSMGGSYTF. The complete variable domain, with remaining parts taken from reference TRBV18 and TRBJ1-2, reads NAGVMQNPRHLVRRRGQEARLRCSPMKGHSHVYWYRQLPEEGLKFMVYLQKENIIDESGMPKERFSAEFPKEGPSILRIQQVVRGDSAAYFCASSSMGGSYTFGSGTRLTVV.

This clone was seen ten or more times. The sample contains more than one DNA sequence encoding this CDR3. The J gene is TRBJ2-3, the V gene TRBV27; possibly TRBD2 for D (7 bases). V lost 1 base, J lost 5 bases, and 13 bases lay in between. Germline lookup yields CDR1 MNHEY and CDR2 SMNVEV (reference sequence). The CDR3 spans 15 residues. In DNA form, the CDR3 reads TGTGCCAGCAGTTTATGGGGGGGGGCCGGAGATACGCAGTATTTT. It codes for CASSLWGGAGDTQYF.

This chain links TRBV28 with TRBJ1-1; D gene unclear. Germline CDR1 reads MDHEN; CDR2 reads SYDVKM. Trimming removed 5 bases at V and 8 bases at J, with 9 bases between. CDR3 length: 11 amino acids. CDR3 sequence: CASSQDWEAFF. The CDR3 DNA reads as TGTGCCAGCAGTCAGGACTGGGAAGCTTTCTTT.